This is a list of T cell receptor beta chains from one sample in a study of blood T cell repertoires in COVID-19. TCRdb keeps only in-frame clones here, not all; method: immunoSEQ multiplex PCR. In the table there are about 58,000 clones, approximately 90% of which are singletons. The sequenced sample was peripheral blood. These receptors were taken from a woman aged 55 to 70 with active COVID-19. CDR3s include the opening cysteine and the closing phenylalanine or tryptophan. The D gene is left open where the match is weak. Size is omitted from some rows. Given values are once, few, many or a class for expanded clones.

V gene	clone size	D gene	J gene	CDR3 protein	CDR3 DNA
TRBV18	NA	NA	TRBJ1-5	CASSPDYGAQPQHF	TGTGCCAGCTCACCAGACTACGGAGCTCAGCCCCAGCATTTT
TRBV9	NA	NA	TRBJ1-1	CASNSRKNTEAFF	TGTGCCAGCAACTCCAGGAAGAACACTGAAGCTTTCTTT
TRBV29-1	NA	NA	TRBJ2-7	CSVVAGLYEQYF	TGCAGCGTTGTGGCAGGCCTCTACGAGCAGTACTTC
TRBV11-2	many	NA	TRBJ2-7	CASSLGGPETASEQYF	TGTGCCAGCAGCTTAGGGGGCCCCGAAACCGCTAGCGAGCAGTACTTC
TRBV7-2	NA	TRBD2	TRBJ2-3	CASSLAGRGGPGDTQYF	TGTGCCAGCAGCTTAGCCGGGCGGGGGGGCCCGGGAGATACGCAGTATTTT
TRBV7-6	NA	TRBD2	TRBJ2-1	CASSLERAGGPEQFF	TGTGCCAGCAGCTTAGAGCGAGCGGGGGGGCCCGAGCAGTTCTTC
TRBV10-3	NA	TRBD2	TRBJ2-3	CAISESMSARGVTDTQYF	TGTGCCATCAGTGAGTCGATGTCCGCGCGGGGGGTCACAGATACGCAGTATTTT
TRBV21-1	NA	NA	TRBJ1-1	CATPAKGQDTEAFF	TGTGCCACGCCGGCGAAGGGGCAGGACACTGAAGCTTTCTTT
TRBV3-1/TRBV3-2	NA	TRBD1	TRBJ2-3	CASSQGPRGTDTQYF	TGTGCCAGCAGCCAAGGGCCCAGGGGGACAGATACGCAGTATTTT
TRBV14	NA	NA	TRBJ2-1	CASSLKSVPQFF	TGTGCCAGCAGCCTCAAATCAGTTCCGCAGTTCTTC
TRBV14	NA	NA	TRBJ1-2	CASSPRAGGYTF	TGTGCCAGCAGCCCCAGGGCTGGCGGCTACACCTTC
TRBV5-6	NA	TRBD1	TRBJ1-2	CASSLDLTGQGASGYTF	TGTGCCAGCAGCTTGGATTTAACCGGCCAGGGGGCGAGTGGCTACACCTTC
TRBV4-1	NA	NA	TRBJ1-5	CASSQVLQGAQPQHF	TGCGCCAGCAGCCAAGTCCTACAGGGTGCTCAGCCCCAGCATTTT
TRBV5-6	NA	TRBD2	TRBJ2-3	CASSYRLAGGADTQYF	TGTGCCAGCAGCTACCGACTAGCGGGGGGCGCAGATACGCAGTATTTT
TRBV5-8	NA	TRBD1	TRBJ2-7	CASSLSRTGTSEQYF	TGTGCCAGCAGCTTGTCGCGGACAGGGACGAGTGAGCAGTACTTC
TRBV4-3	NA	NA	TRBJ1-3	CASTITVTTSSGNTIYF	TGCGCCAGCACTATTACCGTCACGACTAGCTCTGGAAACACCATATATTTT
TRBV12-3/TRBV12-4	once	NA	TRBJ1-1	CASRFQATEAFF	TGTGCCAGCAGATTCCAGGCCACTGAAGCTTTCTTT
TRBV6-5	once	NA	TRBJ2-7	CASSYAVSSSYEQYF	TGTGCCAGCAGTTACGCGGTCAGTTCCTCCTACGAGCAGTACTTC
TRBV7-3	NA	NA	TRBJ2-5	CASSLTGLAETQYF	TGTGCCAGCAGCTTAACAGGACTGGCCGAGACCCAGTACTTC
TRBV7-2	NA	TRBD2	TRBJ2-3	CASSLTSGETDTQYF	TGTGCCAGCAGCCTAACTAGCGGGGAGACAGATACGCAGTATTTT
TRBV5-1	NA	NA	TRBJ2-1	CASSPRGMAGRYNEQFF	TGCGCCAGCAGCCCCCGGGGGATGGCGGGGAGATACAATGAGCAGTTCTTC
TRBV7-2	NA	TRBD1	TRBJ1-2	CASSPQGASGGYTF	TGTGCCAGCAGCCCACAGGGGGCCTCTGGTGGCTACACCTTC
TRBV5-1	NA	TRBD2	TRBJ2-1	CASWDYYNEQFF	TGCGCCAGCTGGGACTACTACAATGAGCAGTTCTTC
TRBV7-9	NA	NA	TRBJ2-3	CASSYPIRLSTDTQYF	TGTGCCAGCAGCTATCCCATCAGGCTGAGCACAGATACGCAGTATTTT
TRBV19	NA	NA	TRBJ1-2	CASSIGARVDYGYTF	TGTGCCAGTAGTATAGGTGCCAGGGTGGACTATGGCTACACCTTC
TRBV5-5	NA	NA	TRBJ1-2	CASSLGAGPYGYTF	TGTGCCAGCAGCTTGGGAGCAGGGCCTTATGGCTACACCTTC
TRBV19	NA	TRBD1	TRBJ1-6	CASSIGDRVDSPLHF	TGTGCCAGTAGTATTGGAGACAGGGTAGATTCACCCCTCCACTTT
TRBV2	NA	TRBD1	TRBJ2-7	CASSGSEGGKYEQYF	TGTGCCAGCAGTGGGTCGGAAGGGGGCAAATACGAGCAGTACTTC
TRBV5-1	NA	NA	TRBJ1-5	CASSRTEGQPQHF	TGCGCCAGCAGCAGGACAGAGGGTCAGCCCCAGCATTTT
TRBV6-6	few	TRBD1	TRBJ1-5	CASSRSGGVGNQPQHF	TGTGCCAGCAGTCGATCAGGGGGCGTGGGCAATCAGCCCCAGCATTTT
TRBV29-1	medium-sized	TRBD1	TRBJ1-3	CSVEQGVGNTIYF	TGCAGCGTTGAACAGGGGGTCGGAAACACCATATATTTT
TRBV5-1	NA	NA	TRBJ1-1	CASSFSQGTEAFF	TGCGCCAGCAGCTTTTCTCAGGGGACTGAAGCTTTCTTT
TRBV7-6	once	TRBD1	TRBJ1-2	CASSLGTAYGYTF	TGTGCCAGCAGCCTAGGGACAGCCTATGGCTACACCTTC